Each of the 10 T cell receptor beta chains below was sequenced from the same sample in a study of cytomegalovirus exposure and HLA in healthy donors. Primers: 60 Vbeta forward and 13 Jbeta reverse. Sequencing was performed with immunoSEQ multiplex PCR; in TCRdb, only in-frame clones are kept and a portion is missing. The table has about 160,000 clones, roughly three quarters seen once. The sequencing input was PBMCs. The receptors shown here come from a man in his sixties in good health and CMV-seronegative.

DNA of the CDR3: TGTGCCAGCAGCGTGGTTGCGGGGCACGAGCAGTACTTC. Its translation: CASSVVAGHEQYF. The V gene is TRBV9, the J gene TRBJ2-7; TRBD2 is a possible D gene (6 bases). The CDR3 loop spans 13 amino acids. Germline V gene sequence: CDR1 SGDLS, CDR2 YYNGEE. V shed 2 bases and J shed 5 bases, with 11 bases lying between them.

The chain carries TRBV7-6 and TRBJ1-1; D call uncertain. Germline values: CDR1 SGHVS, CDR2 FNYEAQ. There are 14 residues in the CDR3. Trimming cost V 1 base and J 1 base, with 7 bases left between them. CDR3 protein: CASSLGSGNTEAFF. In DNA, the CDR3 is TGTGCCAGCAGCTTAGGAAGCGGGAACACTGAAGCTTTCTTT. The full variable domain, with the rest looked up from reference TRBV7-6 and TRBJ1-1, is GAGVSQSPRYKVTKRGQDVALRCDPISGHVSLYWYRQALGQGPEFLTYFNYEAQQDKSGLPNDRFSAERPEGSISTLTIQRTEQRDSAMYRCASSLGSGNTEAFFGQGTRLTVV.

The chain has TRBV4-2 and TRBJ2-2; TRBD2 agrees at 7 bases. Germline CDR1 reads LGHNA; CDR2 reads YNFKEQ. V lost 4 bases, J lost 4 bases, and 6 bases stayed unmatched. The CDR3 extends over 15 amino acids. The CDR3 region has the DNA TGTGCCAGCAGCCGGGACTATCTGGTCACCGGGGAGCTGTTTTTT. Translating gives CASSRDYLVTGELFF.

This clone has just one count. The chain couples TRBV28 to TRBJ2-5; TRBD1 matches at 7 bases. The germline V gene has CDR1 MDHEN and CDR2 SYDVKM. This CDR3 has 15 residues. The ends lost 2 bases at V and 0 bases at J; junction bases unmatched: 3. CDR3 region: CASSLPGQNQETQYF. Here the CDR3 DNA reads TGTGCCAGCAGTTTACCGGGACAGAACCAAGAGACCCAGTACTTC. The entire variable domain, with the rest obtained from reference TRBV28 and TRBJ2-5, is as follows: DVKVTQSSRYLVKRTGEKVFLECVQDMDHENMFWYRQDPGLGLRLIYFSYDVKMKEKGDIPEGYSVSREKKERFSLILESASTNQTSMYLCASSLPGQNQETQYFGPGTRLLVL.

The chain recombines TRBV6-5 with TRBJ2-1, with 8 bases lining up with TRBD2. Germline loops: CDR1 MNHEY, CDR2 SVGAGI. The CDR3 sequence is 14 residues long. The J segment lost 12 bases and the V segment lost 4 bases, leaving 11 bases of the junction unmatched. The CDR3 DNA sequence: TGTGCCAGCAGTTTGTCTAGCGGGCCGGGTGGGCAGTTCTTC. Its translation: CASSLSSGPGGQFF.

The V call is TRBV29-1, the J call TRBJ2-7, with 7 bases matching TRBD1. Germline V lookup: CDR1 SQVTM, CDR2 ANQGSEA. V trimming: 5 bases; J trimming: 7 bases; junction bases outside the gene matches: 11. CDR3 length: 13 amino acids. The CDR3 protein is CSVKTGTPLEQYF. As DNA, the CDR3 is TGCAGCGTTAAGACAGGGACCCCCTTGGAGCAGTACTTC.

The chain uses TRBV7-9 and TRBJ1-5; D is uncertain. Between the trimmed V and J ends, which lost 6 bases and 6 bases, there was a span of 15 bases. CDR1 is SEHNR, CDR2 FQNEAQ, per germline (reference sequence). The CDR3 spans 14 residues. The CDR3 protein is CASSSHRERQPQHF. The CDR3 nucleotides read TGTGCCAGCAGTTCCCACCGTGAGCGTCAGCCCCAGCATTTT.

V usage is TRBV5-1 and J usage is TRBJ2-1, with 7 bases identical to TRBD2. J was trimmed by 3 bases and V by 1 base; bases with no gene match: 4. The CDR3 is 15 residues long. Germline CDR1 and CDR2: SGHRS and YFSETQ. CDR3 DNA sequence: TGCGCCAGCAGCTTGAAGCGGGGAGTCTACAATGAGCAGTTCTTC. It is translated as CASSLKRGVYNEQFF.

This clone was detected only a few times. This chain uses TRBV4-1 with TRBJ2-2; tentative D call: TRBD2 (6 bases). CDR1 and CDR2 (germline): MGHRA, YSYEKL. The CDR3 loop spans 15 amino acids. The V and J ends lost 4 bases and 5 bases respectively, with 14 bases between them. This CDR3 is CASSLGRGGTGELFF. CDR3 sequence (DNA): TGCGCCAGCAGCCTTGGGCGGGGTGGGACCGGGGAGCTGTTTTTT.

The V call is TRBV7-2, the J call TRBJ2-5; tentative D call: TRBD2 (6 bases). Germline CDR1 SGHTA, CDR2 FQGNSA. The V end was cut by 6 bases, the J end by 2 bases, with 13 bases between. The CDR3 is 14 amino acids. This CDR3 reads CASRLFAGQETQYF. CDR3 DNA sequence: TGTGCCAGCAGGCTCTTTGCGGGGCAAGAGACCCAGTACTTC.